This T cell receptor (beta chain) was sequenced for a study of CD8+ T cells in alopecia areata. Across the study: Once tofacitinib had been taken for 6 to 18 months, 6 months off drug followed.

Reverse transcription of extracted RNA yielded cDNA, which provided the sequencing template. Clones were read by immunoSEQ multiplex PCR, and TCRdb kept only the in-frame ones, dropping some. Among around 120,000 clones listed, 35% to 40% were seen once. Researchers gathered lesional scalp punch biopsies and peripheral blood from patients with alopecia areata. The sample holds a few counts of this clone. The V gene's germline CDR1 is SEHNR and CDR2 FQNEAQ (reference sequence). The CDR3 contains 15 residues. V was pared by 3 bases and J by 6 bases, with 8 bases of the junction left unmatched. V is TRBV7-9 and J is TRBJ1-3; 7 bases match TRBD1. The source is a human donor with alopecia areata. Sequencing was carried out using CD4+ T cells sorted from blood. The DNA for the CDR3 is TGTGCCAGCAGCTTTCCGGGACAGAGGACAAACACCATATATTTT. This gives the protein CASSFPGQRTNTIYF.